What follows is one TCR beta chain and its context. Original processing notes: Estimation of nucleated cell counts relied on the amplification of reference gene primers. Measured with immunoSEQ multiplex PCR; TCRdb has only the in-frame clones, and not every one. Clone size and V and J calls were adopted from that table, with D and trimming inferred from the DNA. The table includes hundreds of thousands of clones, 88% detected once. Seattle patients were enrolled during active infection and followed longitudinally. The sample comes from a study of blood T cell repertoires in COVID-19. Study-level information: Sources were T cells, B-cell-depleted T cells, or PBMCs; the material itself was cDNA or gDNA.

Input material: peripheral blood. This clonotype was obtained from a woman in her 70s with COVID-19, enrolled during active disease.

CDR3 loop: CASSQDHRQSYGYTF. CDR3 sequence (DNA): TGCGCCAGCAGCCAAGATCACCGACAGAGCTATGGCTACACCTTC. J is TRBJ1-2 and V is TRBV4-1, with D possibly matching TRBD1 (5 bases). The CDR3 runs 15 residues. V was cut by 0 bases and J by 4 bases, with 12 bases left in between. CDR1 is MGHRA, CDR2 YSYEKL, per germline.